This TCR beta chain was obtained from a study of CD8 T cells in ankylosing spondylitis. A note on this clonotype: The target antigen is unknown.

Notes on the study in general: Earlier reports found some motif variants in synovial fluid and blood in reactive arthritis. CD8+ by phenotype, disease-linked clones were relatively rare in peripheral blood. The study looked at matched synovial fluid samples from ankylosing spondylitis patients. Disease-linked clones were reported to be significantly enriched there.

Trimming left V 0 bases short and J 16 bases short, with 12 bases between. Germline values: CDR1 ENHRY, CDR2 SYGVKD. CDR3 length: 12 residues. TCRdb redid the calling of the 5' RACE reads with MiXCR, one entry per CDR3 protein. The data hold roughly 130,000 distinct CDR3 sequences, with more than 6.5% observed a single time. V is TRBV10-3 and J is TRBJ2-2, with D perhaps TRBD2 (6 bases). The sequencing input was blood, either unsorted or a sorted T cell fraction (not recorded which). This sequence was found in a male donor with ankylosing spondylitis or in good health (not recorded which). This CDR3 is CAISESASESFF. DNA for the CDR3: TGTGCCATCAGTGAGTCGGCTAGCGAATCGTTTTTT.